The T cell receptor (beta chain) described here comes from a study of T cell changes during pregnancy in multiple sclerosis. Profiled with immunoSEQ multiplex PCR; TCRdb holds only in-frame clones, not every one. The sample consists of roughly 23,000 clones, approximately 86% of them appearing once. V lost 3 bases and J lost 0; bases outside the gene matches: 10. From germline, CDR1 is GTSNPN and CDR2 SVGIG (reference sequence). This CDR3 spans 18 amino acids. Sequences were derived from CD4+ T cells from peripheral blood mononuclear cells, sampled in the second trimester of pregnancy. This chain links TRBV30 with TRBJ2-1, with TRBD2 identical over 11 bases. This TCR was sampled from a female donor in good health, enrolled as a control in a pregnancy study. CDR3 in DNA: TGTGCCTGGAGCCCGACTAGCGGGATTCCGAGCTCCTACAATGAGCAGTTCTTC. Its protein product is CAWSPTSGIPSSYNEQFF.